Listed below are T cell receptor beta chains from one sample, sequenced in a study of T cells in narcolepsy. Profiling relied on immunoSEQ multiplex PCR, and the TCRdb table lists in-frame clones only, not all of them. The top ten hold around 0.98% of the sample, which has 20,000 to 30,000 clones, roughly four fifths seen once. The material sequenced was memory (CD45RA-) CD4+ T cells from blood. The origin of the receptors is a human donor in good health. Both conserved end residues are part of each CDR3. The D gene is left open where the match is weak.

j_call v_call d_call cdr3_aa
TRBJ1-2 TRBV11-2 TRBD1 CASSPTNRGVGGYTF
TRBJ2-7 TRBV7-8 NA CASSPRESGEQYF
TRBJ2-2 TRBV5-4 NA CASSGAGTRGTGELFF
TRBJ1-1 TRBV14 TRBD1 CASSQRTGPRGAEAFF
TRBJ1-2 TRBV28 NA CASSPQARLNYGYTF
TRBJ2-7 TRBV5-1 TRBD1 CASSGGQADLYEQYF
TRBJ1-1 TRBV19 NA CASSIQGSSVAEAFF
TRBJ2-7 TRBV19 NA CASSMGKYYEQYF
TRBJ1-4 TRBV30 TRBD1 CAWSEQGGAKLFF
TRBJ1-5 TRBV19 NA CASSIGQGIGGNQPQHF
TRBJ2-7 TRBV10-2 NA CASSVGLEQYF
TRBJ2-2 TRBV28 TRBD2 CASNQGLFSGRRYTGELFF
TRBJ2-4 TRBV2 NA CASTPSLTGSLKYF
TRBJ2-2 TRBV4-3 NA CASSLIGGQMAGELFF
NA TRBV7-8 TRBD2 CASSSGTSVGEQYF
TRBJ2-6 TRBV19 NA CASSILQGSGANVLTF
TRBJ1-1 TRBV19 NA CASSISRGRANTEAFF
TRBJ1-1 TRBV5-1 NA CASSLGHTEAFF
TRBJ2-1 TRBV30 NA CAWSPQGLSSYNEQFF
TRBJ2-3 TRBV7-6 TRBD1 CASSLLPGQAGDTQYF
TRBJ2-1 TRBV6-6 TRBD2 CASRRNSGEPVGEQFF
TRBJ2-5 TRBV18 TRBD2 CASSETSGSETQYF
TRBJ2-2 TRBV18 NA CASSPLPGGNTGELFF
TRBJ1-4 TRBV10-3 NA CASKLSGSGEEKLFF
TRBJ1-2 TRBV18 TRBD1 CASSPRTGDRDGYTF
TRBJ2-7 TRBV6-6 NA CASSRQGPGGEQYF
TRBJ2-7 TRBV11-1 NA CASSLIGGVPYEQYF
TRBJ2-5 TRBV4-3 NA CASSQRHGQGGEQYF
TRBJ2-5 TRBV2 TRBD2 CASSYGLAGSLETQYF
TRBJ1-2 TRBV4-2 TRBD1 CASSQLRGSRDTF
TRBJ2-3 TRBV2 NA CASRDLSVTDTQYF
TRBJ1-4 TRBV2 TRBD1 CASHGTAENEKLFF
TRBJ1-6 TRBV18 NA CASSSSYNSPLHF
TRBJ2-1 TRBV11-3 NA CASSLVGGSNEQFF
TRBJ2-5 TRBV28 NA CASTSGILSSNRETQYF
TRBJ1-6 TRBV5-8 NA CASSPGPRNSPLHF